The clone carrying this T cell receptor (beta chain) was seen just once. Its antigen remains unidentified. The length of the CDR3 is 13 residues. Trimming left V 4 bases short and J 9 bases short, with 10 bases between. Per germline, CDR1 SGHTA and CDR2 FQGTGA. Pooling was applied to second doses at about 4 or about 12 weeks. Clones were sequenced by immunoSEQ multiplex PCR, and TCRdb holds only the in-frame ones, with some missing. The sample records around 110,000 clones, about 92% being singletons. This entry comes from a study of T cell responses to AZD1222 COVID-19 vaccine. Findings and caveats of the study: Repertoires were obtained only post-peak T cell response. Females outnumbered males among donors, who were mostly white British; clonal diversity was possibly underestimated.

The sequencing used peripheral blood, collected 28 days after the second AZD1222 dose. The receptor was derived from an adult who received the AZD1222 COVID-19 vaccine. The V gene is TRBV7-3, the J gene TRBJ1-6, with a possible D match to TRBD1 (6 bases). In nucleotides, the CDR3 is TGTGCCAGCAGCTCCCAAGGGGGTTCACCCCTCCACTTT. Its protein product is CASSSQGGSPLHF.